Included here is one T cell receptor (beta chain) sequence, with context. What it binds is not known. The CDR3 has 13 amino acids. These data originate in a study of blood T cells in healthy people across ages. Study-level results: A strong correlation was found between TCR beta diversity and the percentage of naive T cells. Across the age range, TCR beta diversity per million T cells fell in a roughly linear way.

With a J-beta primer mix and a sample-barcoded 5' primer, a second PCR ran 7 to 11 cycles. Carrying 12 random nucleotides, a template-switch adaptor labeled each individual cDNA molecule. TCRdb redid the calling of the 5' RACE reads with MiXCR, one entry per CDR3 protein. There are around 1,000,000 distinct CDR3 sequences in the sample; 20% to 25% occur only once, and 0.65% to 0.75% lies in the top ten. Another study also made use of these data, one on T cells of mothers and their children. That investigation notes: Over 9 million reads per mother and some 3 million per child were obtained.

This chain connects TRBV12-3 or TRBV12-4 to TRBJ2-5; no clear D gene. The J call may be in error: the DNA end matches TRBJ2-1 better. The TCR originated in a girl aged 2 to 9 in good health. Sample: blood. The CDR3: CASSLSWPGEQFF. In nucleotides, the CDR3 is TGTGCCAGCAGTTTATCCTGGCCGGGTGAGCAGTTCTTC.